Presented here are 30 T cell receptor beta chains from one specimen sequenced in a study of blood T cell repertoires in COVID-19. Method: immunoSEQ multiplex PCR; TCRdb's copy keeps in-frame clones and lacks some. The repertoire holds about 220,000 clones, with 80% to 90% as singletons. Sequenced: PBMCs or T cells enriched from blood (not recorded which). The receptors were gathered from a woman aged 18 to 35 in a cohort exposed to, infected with or recovered from COVID-19 (not recorded which).

The chain has TRBV20-1 and TRBJ1-1; 7 positions agree with TRBD1. The CDR3 runs to 11 residues. Trimming removed 5 bases from V and 7 bases from J; junction bases left unmatched: 4. Germline CDR1 reads DFQATT; CDR2 reads SNEGSKA (reference sequence). In DNA, the CDR3 is TGCAGTGCTGTAACAGGGGTTGAAGCTTTCTTT. It specifies CSAVTGVEAFF.

The genes are TRBV2 and TRBJ2-5; 10 bases agree with TRBD1. Germline loops: CDR1 SNHLY, CDR2 FYNNEI. The CDR3 is 15 amino acids. V trimming: 6 bases; J trimming: 4 bases; junction bases outside the gene matches: 8. The CDR3 sequence is CASRRETGGGETQYF. DNA for the CDR3: TGTGCCAGCAGGAGGGAGACAGGGGGCGGAGAGACCCAGTACTTC.

This chain joins TRBV7-2 and TRBJ1-6; D is perhaps TRBD1 (6 bases). This CDR3 is built from 13 residues. V lost 11 bases and J 6 bases, leaving 14 bases between the germline ends. Germline V lookup: CDR1 SGHTA, CDR2 FQGNSA. This CDR3 reads CAGNRAGNSPLHF. The CDR3 coding sequence is TGTGCCGGCAACAGGGCCGGTAATTCACCCCTCCACTTT.

This chain links TRBV28 with TRBJ1-6; TRBD1 matches at 7 bases. The CDR3 consists of 16 residues. The V gene end was trimmed by 2 bases and the J gene end by 6 bases; junction bases not matched to a gene: 7. CDR1 is MDHEN, CDR2 SYDVKM, per germline. In DNA form, the CDR3 reads TGTGCCAGCAGTTTAGGAGGGGGCGCGGGTAATTCACCCCTCCACTTT. This gives the protein CASSLGGGAGNSPLHF. Full variable domain (outside the CDR3, taken from reference TRBV28 and TRBJ1-6): DVKVTQSSRYLVKRTGEKVFLECVQDMDHENMFWYRQDPGLGLRLIYFSYDVKMKEKGDIPEGYSVSREKKERFSLILESASTNQTSMYLCASSLGGGAGNSPLHFGNGTRLTVT.

The V call is TRBV19, the J call TRBJ1-3, with unresolved D. Trimming took 3 bases from V and 0 from J, leaving 9 bases between them. This CDR3 has 15 residues. CDR1 and CDR2 (germline): LNHDA, SQIVND (reference sequence). The CDR3 protein is CASSITPNSGNTIYF. The DNA for the CDR3 is TGTGCCAGTAGTATCACTCCGAACTCTGGAAACACCATATATTTT.

This clone was found once. The V call is TRBV3-1 (or the pseudogene TRBV3-2), the J call TRBJ1-1; D ambiguous. The V end lost 1 base, the J end lost 3 bases, and 9 bases lay between the germline ends. The CDR3 spans 14 residues. Germline-derived CDR1 and CDR2 are LGHDT and YNNKEL (reference sequence). CDR3 nucleotide sequence: TGTGCCAGCAGCCAAGCGGAGGGCTACACTGAAGCTTTCTTT. Protein: CASSQAEGYTEAFF.

The chain links TRBV3-1 (or the pseudogene TRBV3-2) to TRBJ1-1, with unresolved D. V was cut by 2 bases and J by 8 bases, with 12 bases left in between. Germline V gene lookup returns CDR1 LGHDT and CDR2 YNNKEL (reference sequence). This CDR3 region has 13 residues. The CDR3 nucleotides read TGTGCCAGCAGCCAATTAAGTTCAGCGGAAGCTTTCTTT. Amino acids: CASSQLSSAEAFF.

The chain joins TRBV4-1 to TRBJ1-5, with D hard to call. The CDR3 is 15 amino acids. The ends were cut back, 1 base at V and 0 bases at J, with 7 bases in the middle. CDR1 MGHRA and CDR2 YSYEKL come from the germline V gene. CDR3 sequence: CASSQVQNSNQPQHF. CDR3 bases: TGCGCCAGCAGCCAAGTACAGAATAGCAATCAGCCCCAGCATTTT.

This clone turned up a few times. V gene TRBV11-2 combines with J gene TRBJ2-1, with D perhaps matching TRBD2 (5 bases). This CDR3 comprises 18 residues. Trimming took 5 bases from V and 2 from J, leaving 22 bases between them. CDR1 is SGHAT and CDR2 is FQNNGV in the germline V gene. DNA of the CDR3: TGTGCCAGCAGCACCCGACGCCTGCAGCGGACCGCCTACAATGAGCAGTTCTTC. Protein sequence: CASSTRRLQRTAYNEQFF.

For this clone: The same CDR3 also results from other DNA sequences found in this sample. This rearrangement joins TRBV7-9 to TRBJ1-2; D call uncertain. This CDR3 has 14 amino acids. Trimming took off 0 bases at V and 4 bases at J, with 9 bases between the two ends. Germline V gives CDR1 SEHNR, CDR2 FQNEAQ (reference sequence). The chain's CDR3 is CASSLAQEVYGYTF. The CDR3 coding sequence is TGTGCCAGCAGCTTAGCCCAGGAAGTCTATGGCTACACCTTC.

The chain joins TRBV7-9 to TRBJ2-1, with 7 positions matching TRBD2. The CDR3 length is 16 residues. Per the germline V gene, CDR1 is SEHNR and CDR2 is FQNEAQ (reference sequence). V gave up 5 bases and J gave up 0 bases; unmatched junction bases: 7. The CDR3 is CASSMGTISSYNEQFF. The CDR3 bases are TGTGCCAGCAGCATGGGGACTATCTCCTCCTACAATGAGCAGTTCTTC.

This clone was recorded a few times. V usage is TRBV11-1 and J usage is TRBJ1-4; 9 nucleotides line up with TRBD1. Germline V gives CDR1 SGHAT, CDR2 FQDESV (reference sequence). There are 15 residues in the CDR3. V shed 4 bases and J 6 bases; nucleotides not matched to a gene: 6. The CDR3 sequence: CASSSPGQGDEKLFF. CDR3 DNA: TGTGCCAGCAGCTCTCCGGGACAGGGTGATGAAAAACTGTTTTTT. The full variable domain, completed using reference TRBV11-1 and TRBJ1-4, is EAEVAQSPRYKITEKSQAVAFWCDPISGHATLYWYRQILGQGPELLVQFQDESVVDDSQLPKDRFSAERLKGVDSTLKIQPAELGDSAMYLCASSSPGQGDEKLFFGSGTQLSVL.

The chain recombines TRBV14 with TRBJ2-1, with TRBD2 as a possible D gene (7 bases). Germline V gene lookup returns CDR1 SGHDN and CDR2 FVKESK. With 0 bases removed from V and 3 bases from J, the gap between germline ends came to 15 bases. This CDR3 has 17 residues. In DNA form, the CDR3 reads TGTGCCAGCAGCCAAGACCAGGGAGGGGGGGTCTACAATGAGCAGTTCTTC. It yields the protein CASSQDQGGGVYNEQFF.

The genes are TRBV3-1 (or the pseudogene TRBV3-2) and TRBJ1-6, with 7 bases matching TRBD1. This CDR3 is built from 14 residues. V shed 4 bases and J 7 bases; nucleotides not matched to a gene: 4. CDR1 is LGHDT and CDR2 is YNNKEL in the germline V gene (reference sequence). The CDR3 is CASSPQGGNSPLHF. The DNA of the CDR3 is TGTGCCAGCAGCCCCCAGGGGGGAAATTCACCCCTCCACTTT.

V is TRBV7-8 and J is TRBJ2-7, with D unresolved. Trimming took 3 bases from V and 4 from J, leaving 13 bases between them. Germline V lookup: CDR1 SGHVS, CDR2 FQNEAQ. This CDR3 spans 14 amino acids. CDR3 nucleotides: TGTGCCAGCAGCTTGCTAGAGACCCAGTACGAGCAGTACTTC. Translated, it gives CASSLLETQYEQYF.

This CDR3 is CSASRGQRHEQFF. The CDR3 nucleotides are TGCAGTGCTAGTCGGGGACAAAGACATGAGCAGTTCTTC. The chain has TRBV20-1 and TRBJ2-1, with D possibly being TRBD1 (6 bases). The germline V and J ends were trimmed by 3 bases and 8 bases, with 14 bases remaining between them. This CDR3 has 13 residues. Germline-derived CDR1 and CDR2 are DFQATT and SNEGSKA (reference sequence).

This chain connects TRBV4-1 to TRBJ2-1, with D possibly matching TRBD1 (5 bases). The germline V gene encodes CDR1 MGHRA and CDR2 YSYEKL. Trimming removed 2 bases from V and 3 bases from J, with 14 bases in between. The CDR3 totals 16 residues. This CDR3 is CASSQPGRVGYNEQFF. The CDR3 DNA is TGCGCCAGCAGCCAACCCGGCAGGGTCGGCTACAATGAGCAGTTCTTC.

This clone was seen only once. The genes are TRBV9 and TRBJ2-1, with D possibly matching TRBD1 (5 bases). V was clipped by 5 bases and J by 0 bases, with 15 bases between them. The germline CDR1 and CDR2 sequences are SGDLS and YYNGEE. This CDR3 comprises 16 residues. Here the CDR3 DNA reads TGTGCCAGCAGTGAAGGACACCGGAGCTCCTACAATGAGCAGTTCTTC. Translating gives CASSEGHRSSYNEQFF.

The chain uses TRBV13 and TRBJ2-3; no firm D call. The germline V and J ends were trimmed by 2 bases and 8 bases, with 5 bases remaining between them. This CDR3 region has 11 residues. Germline CDR1 is PRHDT and CDR2 is FYEKMQ (reference sequence). The CDR3 region has the DNA TGTGCCAGCAGCTTAATTAGTACGCAGTATTTT. Protein sequence: CASSLISTQYF. The full variable domain, in which reference TRBV13 and TRBJ2-3 provide the parts outside the CDR3, is AAGVIQSPRHLIKEKRETATLKCYPIPRHDTVYWYQQGPGQDPQFLISFYEKMQSDKGSIPDRFSAQQFSDYHSELNMSSLELGDSALYFCASSLISTQYFGPGTRLTVL.

Only one count was recorded for this clone. The rearrangement uses TRBV4-1 and TRBJ1-2, with 8 bases aligning to TRBD1. After removal of 1 base from V and 8 bases from J, the junction contained 15 bases not matched to a gene. The CDR3 runs to 17 residues. Per the germline V gene, CDR1 is MGHRA and CDR2 is YSYEKL. CDR3 DNA sequence: TGCGCCAGCAGCCAAGGGTTGATGGACAGGGAGGGTGGCGGCTACACCTTC. Protein product: CASSQGLMDREGGGYTF.

The V gene is TRBV7-3, the J gene TRBJ1-2; TRBD1 matches at 8 bases. J lost 5 bases, V lost 0 bases, and 8 bases had no gene match. The CDR3 sequence is 16 residues long. CDR1 is SGHTA and CDR2 is FQGTGA in the germline V gene. The CDR3 sequence: CASSLTGQGVGYGYTF. DNA for the CDR3: TGTGCCAGCAGCTTAACAGGACAGGGCGTAGGGTATGGCTACACCTTC.

The rearrangement uses TRBV18 and TRBJ2-2; 7 bases line up with TRBD2. The germline CDR1 and CDR2 sequences are KGHSH and LQKENI. The CDR3 extends over 15 amino acids. After removal of 3 bases from V and 5 bases from J, the junction contained 6 bases not matched to a gene. DNA for the CDR3: TGTGCCAGCTCACCGGGAGGGCCGCAGACCGGGGAGCTGTTTTTT. It yields the protein CASSPGGPQTGELFF. The full variable domain, completed using reference TRBV18 and TRBJ2-2, is NAGVMQNPRHLVRRRGQEARLRCSPMKGHSHVYWYRQLPEEGLKFMVYLQKENIIDESGMPKERFSAEFPKEGPSILRIQQVVRGDSAAYFCASSPGGPQTGELFFGEGSRLTVL.

The rearrangement joins TRBV5-6 to TRBJ1-1; no clear D gene. The V and J ends lost 0 bases and 1 base respectively, with 13 bases between them. Germline V CDR1 and CDR2: SGHDT, YYEEEE. The CDR3 is 16 residues long. The CDR3 DNA sequence: TGTGCCAGCAGCTTGGAGCCGTTCTTTACGAACACTGAAGCTTTCTTT. It yields the protein CASSLEPFFTNTEAFF.

The genes are TRBV7-3 and TRBJ1-6; D might be TRBD1 (6 bases). The CDR3 runs 14 residues. V was pared by 4 bases and J by 6 bases, with 10 bases between. In germline, CDR1 is SGHTA, CDR2 FQGTGA. CDR3 amino acids: CASSSGQINSPLHF. CDR3 nucleotides: TGTGCCAGCAGCTCCGGACAGATTAATTCACCCCTCCACTTT.

The rearrangement links TRBV19 to TRBJ2-7; 7 nucleotides agree with TRBD2. This CDR3 comprises 12 residues. The J segment lost 4 bases and the V segment lost 6 bases, leaving 3 bases of the junction unmatched. Germline CDR1 is LNHDA and CDR2 is SQIVND (reference sequence). CDR3 amino acids: CASSTGGYEQYF. In DNA form, the CDR3 reads TGTGCCAGTAGCACCGGGGGGTACGAGCAGTACTTC.

J is TRBJ2-1 and V is TRBV7-9; 8 bases are a match to TRBD2. Per germline, CDR1 SEHNR and CDR2 FQNEAQ (reference sequence). The ends lost 3 bases at V and 6 bases at J; junction bases unmatched: 7. This CDR3 spans 15 amino acids. Here the CDR3 reads CASSFSELAANEQFF. In DNA form, the CDR3 reads TGTGCCAGCAGCTTTTCGGAACTAGCGGCCAATGAGCAGTTCTTC.

The chain is built from TRBV6-5 and TRBJ2-5; TRBD1 is a possible D gene (5 bases). This CDR3 has 12 residues. V shed 8 bases and J shed 4 bases, with 11 bases lying between them. The germline CDR1 and CDR2 sequences are MNHEY and SVGAGI. The CDR3 reads CASGQSRETQYF. CDR3 nucleotides: TGTGCCAGCGGACAAAGCCGAGAGACCCAGTACTTC.

The chain recombines TRBV6-5 with TRBJ2-1, with D unresolved. Germline V gene data show CDR1 as MNHEY and CDR2 as SVGAGI. This CDR3 has 13 amino acids. With 3 bases removed from V and 5 bases from J, the gap between germline ends came to 8 bases. The CDR3 DNA is TGTGCCAGCAGTTATAACAGAAACAATGAGCAGTTCTTC. This codes for CASSYNRNNEQFF.

The DNA for the CDR3 is TGTGCCAGCAGCAAAGTTTGTGCGGGACCCTCGGGCAATCAGCCCCAGCATTTT. It encodes CASSKVCAGPSGNQPQHF. The V and J genes are TRBV21-1 and TRBJ1-5. TRBV21-1 is flagged as a pseudogene. The CDR3 covers 18 residues.

About this clone: Distinct nucleotide sequences in the sample also encode this CDR3. The chain is built from TRBV5-1 and TRBJ2-7; tentatively, D is TRBD1 (5 bases). V was shortened by 4 bases and J by 3 bases, with 8 bases between the two germline ends. Germline V gene sequence: CDR1 SGHRS, CDR2 YFSETQ. CDR3 size: 12 residues. The CDR3 DNA follows: TGCGCCAGCAGCCCTGACAGCTACGAGCAGTACTTC. It encodes CASSPDSYEQYF.